This is a list of T cell receptor beta chains from one sample in a study of human T cells and chemical hapten exposure. TCRdb fed the 5' RACE reads into MiXCR, producing one record per CDR3 protein. The sample includes 110,000 or so distinct CDR3 sequences, more than 15% of them seen just once. The receptors were sampled from a human donor in good health. CDR3s include the opening cysteine and the closing phenylalanine or tryptophan. A D gene is named only where the DNA matches it firmly. Clone sizes are given selectively: once, few, many, or a class where the clone is expanded.

d_gene,j_gene,abundance,v_gene,len,CDR3aa,CDR3nt
TRBD1,TRBJ2-7,NA,TRBV6-5,16,CASSSIPGTGAYEQYF,TGTGCCAGCAGTTCCATCCCGGGGACAGGAGCCTACGAGCAGTACTTC
NA,TRBJ2-2,few,TRBV5-4,16,CASSLPGRSNTGELFF,TGTGCCAGCAGCTTGCCAGGGCGGAGCAACACCGGGGAGCTGTTTTTT
NA,TRBJ1-6,few,TRBV6-5,15,CASRQEQVYNSPLHF,TGTGCCAGCAGACAAGAACAGGTTTATAATTCACCCCTCCACTTT
NA,TRBJ1-1,NA,TRBV2,13,CASSENWGTEAFF,TGTGCCAGCAGTGAAAATTGGGGAACTGAAGCTTTCTTT
NA,TRBJ2-7,NA,TRBV6-1,11,CASSPDLEQYF,TGTGCCAGCAGTCCGGACCTTGAGCAGTACTTC
TRBD1,TRBJ1-1,NA,TRBV29-1,16,CSVEVGTGVRTAEAFF,TGCAGCGTTGAAGTAGGGACAGGGGTACGAACGGCTGAAGCTTTCTTT
NA,TRBJ1-1,NA,TRBV6-2/TRBV6-3,10,CASRGMRAFF,TGTGCCAGTAGGGGGATGAGAGCTTTCTTT
TRBD2,TRBJ2-7,NA,TRBV20-1,17,CSAPLAGGPFRRDEQYF,TGCAGTGCCCCCCTAGCGGGAGGGCCCTTTCGCAGGGACGAGCAGTACTTC
NA,TRBJ2-7,few,TRBV28,10,CASMGAQQYF,TGTGCCAGTATGGGGGCACAGCAGTACTTC
NA,TRBJ1-1,few,TRBV30,15,CAWSGGGRRNTEAFF,TGTGCCTGGAGTGGTGGGGGGCGCCGAAACACTGAAGCTTTCTTT
NA,TRBJ1-2,NA,TRBV28,12,CASSLAIYGYTF,TGTGCCAGCAGTTTAGCAATCTATGGCTACACCTTC
TRBD2,TRBJ2-4,few,TRBV28,15,CASSSLRTSYFTQYF,TGTGCCAGCAGTTCACTCAGGACTAGCTACTTCACTCAGTACTTC
NA,TRBJ1-1,NA,TRBV4-1,13,CASSSVGNTEAFF,TGCGCCAGCAGCTCCGTGGGGAACACTGAAGCTTTCTTT
TRBD2,TRBJ2-2,once,TRBV29-1,12,CSARTGGEELFF,TGCAGCGCCCGCACGGGGGGGGAGGAGCTGTTTTTT
TRBD2,TRBJ2-3,few,TRBV3-1,17,CASSLSELAGVTDTQYF,TGTGCCAGCAGCCTTAGCGAACTAGCGGGGGTCACAGATACGCAGTATTTT
NA,TRBJ1-6,NA,TRBV7-9,16,CASSRDGTLPNSPLHF,TGTGCCAGCAGCAGAGACGGGACACTGCCTAATTCACCCCTCCACTTT
TRBD2,TRBJ2-7,few,TRBV28,18,CASTVFGSGRARRGEQYF,TGTGCCAGCACGGTCTTCGGTAGCGGGAGGGCCAGGAGAGGGGAGCAGTACTTC
TRBD1,TRBJ1-5,NA,TRBV28,18,CASSIQPWTGMGNQPQHF,TGTGCCAGCAGCATCCAACCATGGACAGGGATGGGGAATCAGCCCCAGCATTTT
NA,TRBJ2-3,few,TRBV29-1,13,CSVLRGLSDTQYF,TGCAGCGTTTTAAGGGGGTTAAGCGATACGCAGTATTTT
NA,TRBJ2-7,NA,TRBV20-1,12,CSASPSSYEQYF,TGCAGTGCTAGCCCGAGCTCCTACGAGCAGTACTTC
TRBD2,TRBJ2-7,NA,TRBV14,16,CASSQRGTSGRTEQYF,TGTGCCAGCAGCCAACGAGGGACTAGCGGGCGGACCGAGCAGTACTTC
TRBD2,TRBJ2-7,NA,TRBV7-8,14,CPSTRLAGPYEQYF,TGTCCCAGCACCAGACTAGCGGGCCCCTACGAGCAGTACTTC
NA,TRBJ2-7,NA,TRBV28,15,CASSPPQAHSYEQYF,TGTGCCAGCAGTCCACCACAGGCTCACTCCTACGAGCAGTACTTC
NA,TRBJ1-2,few,TRBV27,15,CASSSPETGRYGYTF,TGTGCCAGCAGTTCACCTGAGACAGGCCGCTATGGCTACACCTTC
TRBD1,TRBJ2-3,NA,TRBV6-2/TRBV6-3,12,CASRQGLDTQYF,TGTGCCAGCAGACAGGGGCTCGATACGCAGTATTTT
NA,TRBJ2-7,NA,TRBV7-6,16,CASSQLAASPTYEQYF,TGTGCCAGCAGCCAACTCGCGGCGAGCCCAACCTACGAGCAGTACTTC
NA,TRBJ1-2,few,TRBV3-1,12,CASSHPAGGYTF,TGTGCCAGCAGCCATCCGGCTGGGGGCTACACCTTC
NA,TRBJ1-1,NA,TRBV5-4,15,CASSFVAVMNTEAFF,TGTGCCAGCAGCTTCGTTGCAGTTATGAACACTGAAGCTTTCTTT
TRBD2,TRBJ2-7,NA,TRBV3-1,16,CASSPTGTSGRYEQYF,TGTGCCAGCAGCCCCACCGGGACTAGCGGGAGGTACGAGCAGTACTTC
TRBD2,TRBJ2-1,few,TRBV28,16,CASSTLSSGSRHEQFF,TGTGCCAGCAGTACCCTTAGTAGCGGGAGTAGGCATGAGCAGTTCTTC
TRBD1,TRBJ2-5,NA,TRBV29-1,15,CSVERGTGTQETQYF,TGCAGCGTTGAAAGAGGGACAGGGACCCAAGAGACCCAGTACTTC
TRBD1,TRBJ1-1,few,TRBV20-1,13,CSARGQGKTEAFF,TGCAGTGCTAGGGGACAGGGAAAGACTGAAGCTTTCTTT
NA,TRBJ1-1,few,TRBV28,12,CASSLIYTGAFF,TGTGCCAGCAGCCTCATCTACACTGGAGCTTTCTTT
TRBD1,TRBJ1-1,few,TRBV11-3,12,CASSSGTGEAFF,TGTGCCAGCAGCTCCGGGACAGGGGAAGCTTTCTTT
TRBD2,TRBJ2-2,few,TRBV24-1,16,CATSDGLAGVPGELFF,TGTGCCACCAGTGACGGACTAGCGGGAGTCCCAGGGGAGCTGTTTTTT
TRBD1,TRBJ2-3,few,TRBV10-3,14,CAISRQGNTDTQYF,TGTGCCATCAGTCGACAGGGTAACACAGATACGCAGTATTTT
TRBD1,TRBJ1-2,once,TRBV2,14,CASRRIRDRDGYTF,TGTGCCAGCAGACGAATCCGGGACAGGGATGGCTACACCTTC
NA,TRBJ2-1,NA,TRBV29-1,13,CSVEIGDSLEQFF,TGCAGCGTTGAAATCGGGGATTCACTGGAGCAGTTCTTC
TRBD2,TRBJ2-3,NA,TRBV2,17,CASSEAGLAGVTDTQYF,TGTGCCAGCAGTGAAGCGGGACTAGCGGGCGTCACAGATACGCAGTATTTT
TRBD2,TRBJ2-5,few,TRBV24-1,14,CATSGREYQETQYF,TGTGCCACGTCGGGGCGGGAGTACCAAGAGACCCAGTACTTC
TRBD1,TRBJ2-7,few,TRBV6-5,14,CASSYSRGSYEQYF,TGTGCCAGCAGTTACTCCAGGGGGTCCTACGAGCAGTACTTC
TRBD1,TRBJ2-6,few,TRBV6-2/TRBV6-3,19,CASGRLSWDSASGANVLTF,TGTGCCAGCGGACGTTTGTCCTGGGACAGTGCTTCTGGGGCCAACGTCCTGACTTTC
NA,TRBJ1-4,many,TRBV5-1,15,CASSLEDLRREKLFF,TGCGCCAGCAGCTTGGAGGACCTTCGTAGGGAAAAACTGTTTTTT
NA,TRBJ2-2,many,TRBV7-3,15,CASSLGPVDTGELFF,TGTGCCAGCAGCTTAGGCCCCGTTGACACCGGGGAGCTGTTTTTT
NA,TRBJ2-1,NA,TRBV12-3/TRBV12-4,15,CASSSERGLSTEQFF,TGTGCCAGCAGCTCGGAGAGGGGGTTGTCAACTGAGCAGTTCTTC